The clone carrying this T cell receptor (beta chain) came up many times. Antigen specificity is unknown. Coverage ceases 3 residues before the CDR3 finishes, and the germline J gene fills in the end. Some clones are missing from TCRdb's copy, which holds only in-frame ones; the method was immunoSEQ multiplex PCR. Recorded here are under 50,000 clones, none singletons. This sample is part of a study of T cell clonality in common variable immunodeficiency. CDR1 is SNHLY, CDR2 FYNNEI, per germline. The CDR3 runs to 14 residues. V was pared by 7 bases and J by 2 bases, with 11 bases between. Study-level points and caveats: Compared with healthy controls, CVID subjects showed increased TCRbeta clonality, mostly in about a third.

This chain connects TRBV2 to TRBJ2-2; D is unresolved. This TCR was recovered from a person aged 18 to 70 in good health. The sequenced sample was peripheral blood mononuclear cells. CDR3 protein: CASKTRINTGELFF. The CDR3 bases that were read are TGTGCCAGCAAGACCAGGATAAACACCGGGGAG. The full variable domain, completed using reference TRBV2 and TRBJ2-2, is EPEVTQTPSHQVTQMGQEVILRCVPISNHLYFYWYRQILGQKVEFLVSFYNNEISEKSEIFDDQFSVERPDGSNFTLKIRSTKLEDSAMYFCASKTRINTGELFFGEGSRLTVL.